The 5 T cell receptor beta chains in this list originate from one sample, sequenced in a study of blood T cell repertoires in COVID-19 (dated by TCRdb to 2018 to 2020). The library came from the immunoSEQ multiplex PCR assay. TCRdb took this table from immuneACCESS and kept in-frame rearrangements with V and J called. Such tables lack part of the clones; where checked against another copy, unresolved V genes explain under half of the gap, and the rest is unexplained. The sample data list approximately 140,000 clones, and more than 80% of these were observed just once. The leading ten clones occupy 5.5% to 7% of the sample. The sample consisted of peripheral blood. The receptor source for this set is a human donor in a cohort sampled during active COVID-19.

This rearrangement joins TRBV27 to TRBJ2-2, with D perhaps TRBD2 (6 bases). CDR3 length equals 15 residues. V lost 5 bases and J lost 4, with 14 bases in between. Germline lookup yields CDR1 MNHEY and CDR2 SMNVEV (reference sequence). CDR3 coding DNA: TGTGCCAGCAGTCGACTTGGGACTGGCACCGGGGAGCTGTTTTTT. Protein sequence: CASSRLGTGTGELFF.

V gene TRBV27 combines with J gene TRBJ2-3; 9 bases match TRBD2. Germline loops: CDR1 MNHEY, CDR2 SMNVEV (reference sequence). The CDR3 consists of 18 residues. J gave up 2 bases and V 7 bases, and 16 bases lay outside the gene matches. This chain's CDR3 is CASTEGQRGGANTDTQYF. The CDR3 DNA reads as TGTGCCAGCACCGAGGGTCAGCGCGGGGGGGCGAACACAGATACGCAGTATTTT.

This clone was observed a handful of times. Other DNA sequences in this specimen translate into the identical CDR3. CDR3 in DNA: TGTGCCAGCAGTTTAAGTAGCGGGGGGGCAGCGAACACCGGGGAGCTGTTTTTT. It specifies CASSLSSGGAANTGELFF. V gene TRBV28 combines with J gene TRBJ2-2; 11 nucleotides match TRBD2. Germline lookup yields CDR1 MDHEN and CDR2 SYDVKM. J was trimmed by 0 bases and V by 2 bases; bases with no gene match: 5. The CDR3 consists of 18 residues.

The chain has TRBV14 and TRBJ2-7; the D gene is possibly TRBD1 (7 bases). In germline, CDR1 is SGHDN, CDR2 FVKESK. CDR3 length: 16 amino acids. Trimming took 1 base from V and 7 from J, leaving 20 bases between them. The CDR3 protein is CASSQGGGTAPLEQYF. The DNA for the CDR3 is TGTGCCAGCAGCCAAGGTGGCGGGACAGCCCCCCTGGAGCAGTACTTC. Combining the CDR3 with reference TRBV14 and TRBJ2-7 gives the whole variable domain EAGVTQFPSHSVIEKGQTVTLRCDPISGHDNLYWYRRVMGKEIKFLLHFVKESKQDESGMPNNRFLAERTGGTYSTLKVQPAELEDSGVYFCASSQGGGTAPLEQYFGPGTRLTVT.

The chain carries TRBV4-1 and TRBJ1-1, with D possibly matching TRBD1 (6 bases). From germline, CDR1 is MGHRA and CDR2 YSYEKL. V was trimmed by 4 bases and J by 4 bases, leaving 13 bases between them. This CDR3 is 14 amino acids long. The CDR3 loop is CASSPYRESTEAFF. The CDR3 DNA reads TGCGCCAGCAGCCCCTACAGGGAGTCCACTGAAGCTTTCTTT.